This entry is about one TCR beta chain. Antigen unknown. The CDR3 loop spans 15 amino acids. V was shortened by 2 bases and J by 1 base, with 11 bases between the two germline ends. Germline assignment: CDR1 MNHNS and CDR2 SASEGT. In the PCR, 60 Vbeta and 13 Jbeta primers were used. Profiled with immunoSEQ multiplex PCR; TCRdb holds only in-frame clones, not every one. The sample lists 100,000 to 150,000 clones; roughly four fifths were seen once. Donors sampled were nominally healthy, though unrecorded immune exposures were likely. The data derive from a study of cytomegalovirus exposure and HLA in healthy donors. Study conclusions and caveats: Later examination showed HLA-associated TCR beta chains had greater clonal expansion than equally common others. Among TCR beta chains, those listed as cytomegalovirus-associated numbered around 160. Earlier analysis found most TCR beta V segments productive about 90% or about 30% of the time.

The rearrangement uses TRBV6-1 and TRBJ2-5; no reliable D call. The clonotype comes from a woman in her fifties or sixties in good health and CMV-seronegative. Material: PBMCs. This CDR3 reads CASSEISGTQETQYF. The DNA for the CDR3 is TGTGCCAGCAGTGAAATATCAGGAACCCAAGAGACCCAGTACTTC.